This TCR beta chain was profiled in a study of cytomegalovirus exposure and HLA in healthy donors (dated by TCRdb to 2016 to 2017). Some background on the complete study: An earlier analysis of some 620 of the donors reported over 250 Gb of sequence data and 90 million to 120 million unique TCR beta sequences obtained from approximately 180 million T cells. About 320 gigabases of sequencing data and approximately 85 million unique TCR sequences were included in an early release covering roughly 700 HLA-typed donors. Of the 300 to 400 genotyped donors, about 80% fell in the genetic ancestry cluster associated with self-reported Caucasian donors. The study was designed to test whether signatures of past pathogen exposure could be identified by cataloging public T cell receptors. The T cell repertoires of 700 or so subjects were profiled by immunosequencing and related to cytomegalovirus serostatus. A separate validation cohort of 90 to 150 different subjects was used in addition to the roughly 640-subject first cohort. High-throughput TCR immunosequencing, statistical association of individual TCRs with disease status, and machine learning were combined to predict cytomegalovirus infection status. To study patterns of TCR occurrence, a later analysis re-analyzed previously published TCR beta repertoires from under 750 donors and added high-resolution HLA genotyping. Rather than using new phenotypic data, the later analysis identified candidate immune exposures from TCR beta sequences and from how often those sequences occurred across donors. An earlier analysis of some 500 of the donors used high-throughput TCR beta sequencing to judge whether each TCR beta V gene segment behaved as functional or pseudogenic. Alongside the repertoire data, information on donor age, sex, ethnicity and CMV serostatus was compiled. In a later genetic analysis, genome-wide SNP genotypes for about 55% of the roughly 700 donors were used, and that subset was treated as a discovery cohort. Every discovery cohort repertoire had been produced on one sequencing platform. HLA typing included class I and class II loci at four-digit resolution. Typing coverage differed by locus: A, B, C, DRB1 and DQB1 were typed in roughly 620-630 donors, DQA1 in 500 to 550, DPA1 in 606, and DPB1 in just under 480. Because of strong linkage in the cohort, five DR-DQ haplotypes were treated as single units for association and clustering. Among 350 to 400 genotyped donors of the cohort, an average of approximately 240,000 unique TCR beta nucleotide sequences were sequenced per donor, roughly a sixth of them non-productive.

The cohort consisted of approximately 690 healthy bone marrow donors. At the time of sampling, every cohort member was nominally healthy, though immune exposures that went unrecorded were likely present. The donor was CMV seropositive and was included in the group of around 300 seropositive cohort members. Each donor provided a peripheral blood sample, and peripheral blood mononuclear cells were used for TCR beta sequencing. Genomic DNA extraction from the blood cell samples was performed with the Qiagen DNeasy Blood Extraction Kit. On the study overall, not on this receptor specifically: A later analysis found that TCR association rates varied across HLA loci, with DRB1 alleles showing the most associated TCRs and HLA-C alleles the fewest. In an earlier analysis of some 640 of the donors, most TCR beta V segments were observed in productive rearrangements about 87% or about 30% of the time, broadly matching IMGT annotations. In a later analysis, HLA-associated TCR beta chains showed more clonal expansion and lower generation probabilities than non-associated chains that were equally common. A later analysis associated about 18,000 TCR beta sequences with specific HLA alleles at a false discovery rate of 0.05. The presence/absence analyses assumed that sequencing depth was roughly uniform across donors, and that assumption may not be true. A later analysis reported that several top co-occurrence clusters appeared linked to parvovirus B19, influenza, CMV and Epstein-Barr virus. The sequencing pipeline was judged likely to have produced a cluster of highly shared sequence variants as a technical artifact. In vitro tests confirmed that a few of the cytomegalovirus-associated TCR beta chains recognize cytomegalovirus antigens. Because HLA typing was missing for some donors at each locus, association tests included only the typed subset. According to a later genetic analysis, donors in an Asian-associated ancestry cluster had fewer N-insertions in productive TCRs than the approximately 630-donor mean. Most TCR sequences were observed very rarely across donors, whereas some public TCRs were present in many individuals. In a later analysis, most CMV-associated TCR beta chains were found to appear HLA-restricted, with HLA associations seemingly driven largely by CMV exposure. The authors suggested that the approach could potentially be extended to other disease states and immunological phenotypes. When HLA alleles, especially DR and DQ, strongly co-occurred, attributing TCR associations to individual alleles was difficult. In the study, roughly 160 TCR beta chains were listed as associated with cytomegalovirus. Some IMGT-functional V segments, including TRBV6-2 and TRBV6-3, could not be distinguished by the 87-base-pair reads and were therefore excluded. A further reported finding was that TCR beta sequences accurately predicted the HLA-A and HLA-B alleles for most subjects in the first cohort. Immune exposure information for the cohort was limited to CMV serostatus. Only TCR beta chains were sequenced in this cohort, and the absence of alpha or paired-chain data limited detectable features. Because counts were too low, 15 or so rarely observed V segments, including chromosome 9 orphons, were excluded from the earlier analysis of 587 of the donors. V-gene and J-gene trimming of TCR beta chains was associated with a missense DCLRE1C variant in a later genetic analysis, and the association was replicated in an independent cohort. The classifier was reported to diagnose cytomegalovirus status with high specificity and sensitivity in both the original and validation cohorts. Linkage disequilibrium might explain the correlated functional status among segregating V segments, but an unknown experimental factor could not be excluded.

With respect to this clone: This clone's antigen is unknown. Base qualities are not at hand, and no much larger clone is one base apart.

Library method: the immunoSEQ multiplex PCR assay. For the multiplex PCR, a mixture combining 60 forward primers for TCR Vbeta segments and 13 reverse primers for TCR Jbeta segments was used. The CDR3 region of rearranged TCR beta genes was amplified from genomic DNA with a multiplex PCR assay. On the Illumina HiSeq System, the amplified TCR beta libraries were sequenced as 87-base-pair reads. Under the source paper's analysis protocol: A later analysis tallied tens of millions of unique TCR beta chains across the 666 repertoires, and about 10 million of those chains were shared by two or more donors. To remove PCR and sequencing errors, raw reads were error-corrected and collapsed into unique sequences using a nearest-neighbor algorithm that merged closely related sequences. V, D and J gene segments were assigned by aligning CDR3 sequences to IMGT reference sequences. For a sequence to be retained, a match of at least six nucleotides was required to both a V gene segment and a J gene segment. Rearrangements were classified as productive when the CDR3 lacked stop codons and remained in frame with V and J, and all other rearrangements were classified as non-productive. CDR3 was defined according to IMGT convention as the region running from the second conserved V-encoded cysteine to the conserved J-encoded phenylalanine. Sequences without an unambiguous match to a single V gene segment were excluded from the earlier analysis of 450 to 750 of the donors. In an earlier analysis of around 590 of the donors, a V segment was called functional when productive rearrangements were above 56.7%, and segregating when the standard deviation between donors exceeded 5%. A statistical classification framework was built for diagnosing cytomegalovirus status from the catalog of TCR beta chain sequences. In a later analysis, TCR nucleotide sequences were compared against IMGT/GENE-DB human TR gene sequences so that V and J genes could be assigned. The TCRdist pipeline was used in a later analysis to assign CDR3 sequences and most-parsimonious VDJ recombination scenarios. In a later analysis, each TCR beta chain was defined by its CDR3 amino acid sequence together with its V-gene family, and reads without a unique V-gene family were excluded. To address suspected cross-contamination and a sequencing artifact, a later analysis removed 592 highly shared, low-generation-probability nucleotide sequences. For each public chain, a later analysis derived a clonal expansion index from normalized ranks of inferred template counts within each repertoire. Generation probabilities in a later analysis came from a VDJ recombination model fitted to out-of-frame rearrangements, and those results were checked against IGoR. A later analysis scored TCR-TCR, TCR-HLA and TCR-CMV co-occurrence with hypergeometric tests, applying a repertoire-size bias correction to TCR pairs. In a later analysis, false discovery rates were estimated by permuting HLA or CMV assignments 20 times. A later analysis grouped co-occurring TCRs with DBSCAN, adding TCRdist sequence similarity when clustering within HLA-allele-positive subsets. Repertoires with fewer than 30,000 or more than 120,000 public chains, plus five repertoires with anomalous nucleotide sharing, were excluded from co-occurrence clustering. In TCRdb, the immuneACCESS table is reduced to in-frame sequences with V and J assigned. These tables do not hold every clone; where another copy was compared, an unresolved V gene accounts for under half, and the others remain unexplained. V and J calls plus clone size are reproduced from that table; the DNA served to infer D and trimming. The table for this sample lists about 78,000 clones; around 58% of them were counted only once. The biggest ten clones account for around 5.8% of the sample.

Trimming leaves V shorter by 1 base and J shorter by 3 bases, with the junction holding 3 bases beyond the gene matches. In the germline V gene, CDR1 corresponds to LGHNA and CDR2 to YSLEER. From the cysteine up to the phenylalanine, the CDR3 has a length of 17 residues. Only the CDR3 DNA is retained, 51 bases long and in frame from the first base. Sequencing input: PBMCs. This clonotype was sampled from a man aged 30 to 39 in good health and CMV-seropositive. The rearrangement combines TRBV4-3 with TRBJ2-2; TRBD2 aligns with 12 central bases. The DNA reads as follows: TGCGCCAGCAGCCAAGGAACTAGCGGGAGGTACACCGGGGAGCTGTTTTTT. Protein translation: CASSQGTSGRYTGELFF.